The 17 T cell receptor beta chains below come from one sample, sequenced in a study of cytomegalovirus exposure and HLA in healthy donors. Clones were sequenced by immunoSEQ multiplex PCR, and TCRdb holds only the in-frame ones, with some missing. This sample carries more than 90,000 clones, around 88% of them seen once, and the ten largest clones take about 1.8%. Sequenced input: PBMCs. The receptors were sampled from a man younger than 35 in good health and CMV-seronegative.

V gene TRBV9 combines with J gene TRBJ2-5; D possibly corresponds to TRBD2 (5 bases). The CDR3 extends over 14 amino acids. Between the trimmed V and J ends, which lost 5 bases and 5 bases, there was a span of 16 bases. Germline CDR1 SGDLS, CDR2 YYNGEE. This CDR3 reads CASSLANQVETQYF. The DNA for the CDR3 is TGTGCCAGCAGTCTAGCTAATCAAGTGGAGACCCAGTACTTC.

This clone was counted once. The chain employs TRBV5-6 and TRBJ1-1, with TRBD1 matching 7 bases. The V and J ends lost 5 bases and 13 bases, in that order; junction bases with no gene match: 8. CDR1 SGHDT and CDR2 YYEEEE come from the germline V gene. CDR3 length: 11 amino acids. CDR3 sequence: CASSYRGIGFF. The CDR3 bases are TGTGCCAGCAGTTACAGGGGAATTGGTTTCTTT.

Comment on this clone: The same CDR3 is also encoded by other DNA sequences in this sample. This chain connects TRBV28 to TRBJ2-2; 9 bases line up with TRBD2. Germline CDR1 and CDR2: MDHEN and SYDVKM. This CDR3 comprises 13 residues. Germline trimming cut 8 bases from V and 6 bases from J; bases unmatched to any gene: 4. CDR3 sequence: CASSLAGSGELFF. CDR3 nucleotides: TGTGCCAGCTCCCTAGCGGGATCCGGGGAGCTGTTTTTT.

CDR3 amino acids: CSASLADSYF. CDR3 nucleotide sequence: TGCAGTGCTAGTCTGGCGGACTCCTACTTC. The chain couples TRBV20-1 to TRBJ2-5; tentatively, D is TRBD2 (5 bases). V shed 3 bases and J shed 14 bases, with 13 bases lying between them. CDR3 size: 10 residues. Germline loops: CDR1 DFQATT, CDR2 SNEGSKA (reference sequence).

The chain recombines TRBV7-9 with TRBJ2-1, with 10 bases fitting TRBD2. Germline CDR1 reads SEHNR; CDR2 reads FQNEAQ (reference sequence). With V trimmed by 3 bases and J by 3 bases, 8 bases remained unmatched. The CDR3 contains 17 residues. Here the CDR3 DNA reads TGTGCCAGCAGCTTTAAACTAGCGGGATCTATCTACAATGAGCAGTTCTTC. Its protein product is CASSFKLAGSIYNEQFF.

As DNA, the CDR3 is TGTGCCAGCAGCTTAGCAGCGGGAGTCCCCGGGGCCAACGTCCTGACTTTC. Translated, it gives CASSLAAGVPGANVLTF. The chain is built from TRBV7-9 and TRBJ2-6; TRBD2 matches 8 bases. The CDR3 is 17 amino acids. Germline CDR1 reads SEHNR; CDR2 reads FQNEAQ (reference sequence). V gave up 0 bases and J gave up 4 bases; unmatched junction bases: 5.

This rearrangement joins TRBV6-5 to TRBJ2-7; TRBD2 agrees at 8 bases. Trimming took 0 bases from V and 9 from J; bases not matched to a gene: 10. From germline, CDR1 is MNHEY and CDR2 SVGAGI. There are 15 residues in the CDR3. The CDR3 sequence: CASSYSNLAGLGQYF. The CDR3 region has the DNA TGTGCCAGCAGTTACTCGAATCTAGCGGGCTTAGGGCAGTACTTC.

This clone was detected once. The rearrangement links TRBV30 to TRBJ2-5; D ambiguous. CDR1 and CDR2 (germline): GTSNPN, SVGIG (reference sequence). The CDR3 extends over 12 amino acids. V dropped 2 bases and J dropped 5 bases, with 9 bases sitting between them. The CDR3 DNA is TGTGCCTGGAGTCCGGGTTGGGAGACCCAGTACTTC. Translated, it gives CAWSPGWETQYF.

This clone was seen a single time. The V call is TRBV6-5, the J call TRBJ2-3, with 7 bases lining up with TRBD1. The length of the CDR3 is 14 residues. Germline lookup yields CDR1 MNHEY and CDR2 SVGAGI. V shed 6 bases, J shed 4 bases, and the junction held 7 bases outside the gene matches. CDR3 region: CASSAIQGSDTQYF. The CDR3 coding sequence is TGTGCCAGCAGCGCTATACAGGGGTCAGATACGCAGTATTTT.

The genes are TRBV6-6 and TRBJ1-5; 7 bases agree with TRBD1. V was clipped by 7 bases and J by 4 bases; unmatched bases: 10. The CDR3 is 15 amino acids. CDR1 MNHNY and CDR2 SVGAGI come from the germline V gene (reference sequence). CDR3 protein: CASKEGGGWNQPQHF. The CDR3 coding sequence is TGTGCCAGCAAAGAAGGAGGGGGCTGGAATCAGCCCCAGCATTTT.

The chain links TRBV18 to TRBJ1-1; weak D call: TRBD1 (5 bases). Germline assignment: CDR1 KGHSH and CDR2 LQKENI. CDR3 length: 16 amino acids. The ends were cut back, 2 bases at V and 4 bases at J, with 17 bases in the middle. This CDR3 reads CASSPANRPVGTEAFF. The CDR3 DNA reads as TGTGCCAGCTCACCAGCGAACAGGCCGGTCGGCACTGAAGCTTTCTTT.

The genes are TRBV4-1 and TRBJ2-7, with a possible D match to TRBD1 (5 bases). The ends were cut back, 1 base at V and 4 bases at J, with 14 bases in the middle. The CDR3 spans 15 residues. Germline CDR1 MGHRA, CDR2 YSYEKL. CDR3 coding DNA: TGCGCCAGCAGCCAAGGACAGTTTCCCGCGTACGAGCAGTACTTC. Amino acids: CASSQGQFPAYEQYF.

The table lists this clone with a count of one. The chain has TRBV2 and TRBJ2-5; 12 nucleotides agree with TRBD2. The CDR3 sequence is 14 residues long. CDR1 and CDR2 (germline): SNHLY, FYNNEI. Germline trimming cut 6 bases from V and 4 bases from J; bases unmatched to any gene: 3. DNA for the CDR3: TGTGCCAGCAGGGAGGGACTAGCGGGAGAGACCCAGTACTTC. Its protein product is CASREGLAGETQYF. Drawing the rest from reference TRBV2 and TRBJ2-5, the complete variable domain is EPEVTQTPSHQVTQMGQEVILRCVPISNHLYFYWYRQILGQKVEFLVSFYNNEISEKSEIFDDQFSVERPDGSNFTLKIRSTKLEDSAMYFCASREGLAGETQYFGPGTRLLVL.

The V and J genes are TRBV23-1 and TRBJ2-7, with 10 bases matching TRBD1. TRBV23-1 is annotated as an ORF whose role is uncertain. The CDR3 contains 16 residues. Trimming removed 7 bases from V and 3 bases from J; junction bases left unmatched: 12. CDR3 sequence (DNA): TGCGCCAGCACCTCCGGGACAGGGGCCAGTTACTACGAGCAGTACTTC. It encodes CASTSGTGASYYEQYF.

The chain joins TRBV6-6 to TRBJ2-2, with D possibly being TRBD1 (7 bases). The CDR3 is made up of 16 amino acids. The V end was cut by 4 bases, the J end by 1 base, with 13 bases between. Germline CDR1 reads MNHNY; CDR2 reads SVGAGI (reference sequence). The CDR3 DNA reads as TGTGCCAGCAGTTCCAGGGGGACTTGGAACACCGGGGAGCTGTTTTTT. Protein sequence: CASSSRGTWNTGELFF.

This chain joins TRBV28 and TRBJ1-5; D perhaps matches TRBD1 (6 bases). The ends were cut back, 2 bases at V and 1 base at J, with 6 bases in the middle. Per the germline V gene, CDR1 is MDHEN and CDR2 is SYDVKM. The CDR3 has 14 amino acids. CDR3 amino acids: CASSLTGSNQPQHF. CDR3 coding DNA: TGTGCCAGCAGTTTAACAGGGAGCAATCAGCCCCAGCATTTT.

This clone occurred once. CDR3 sequence reads: CASSRQDTDTQYF. DNA of the CDR3: TGTGCCAGCAGTCGACAGGACACAGATACGCAGTATTTT. The rearrangement joins TRBV2 to TRBJ2-3; possible D gene TRBD1, 6 bases. Germline loops: CDR1 SNHLY, CDR2 FYNNEI. Trimming left V 5 bases short and J 2 bases short, with 8 bases between. CDR3 length equals 13 residues.